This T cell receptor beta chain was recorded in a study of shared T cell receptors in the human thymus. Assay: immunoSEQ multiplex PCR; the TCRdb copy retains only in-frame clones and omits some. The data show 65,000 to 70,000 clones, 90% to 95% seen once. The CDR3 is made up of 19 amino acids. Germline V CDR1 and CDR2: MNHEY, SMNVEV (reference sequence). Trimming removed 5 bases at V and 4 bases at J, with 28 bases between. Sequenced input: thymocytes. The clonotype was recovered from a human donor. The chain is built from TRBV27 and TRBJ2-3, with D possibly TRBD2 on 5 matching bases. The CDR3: CASSPISLDSTVNPDTQYF. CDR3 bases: TGTGCCAGCAGTCCGATCTCTTTGGACTCCACGGTCAACCCAGATACGCAGTATTTT.